The 9 T cell receptor beta chains in this list originate from one sample, sequenced in a study of blood T cells in healthy people across ages. Through a sample-barcoded 5' primer and a J-beta primer mix, a second PCR was run for roughly 6 to 12 cycles. From the 5' RACE reads, TCRdb called clonotypes with MiXCR, one entry per CDR3 protein. In the table there are some 890,000 distinct CDR3 sequences, around 29% of which are singletons. This sample also appeared in a second study, on T cells of mothers and their children.

The sample taken for sequencing was blood. These receptors all stem from a woman aged 40 to 55 in good health.

This clonotype showed up just a few times. V and J are TRBV2 and TRBJ1-5; unclear D gene. CDR1 is SNHLY and CDR2 is FYNNEI in the germline V gene. V dropped 4 bases and J dropped 2 bases, with 9 bases sitting between them. The CDR3 has 14 residues. The CDR3 nucleotides are TGTGCCAGCAGTGGACCGGAGGGCAATCAGCCCCAGCATTTT. Translating it yields CASSGPEGNQPQHF.

This clonotype occurred a few times. The rearrangement links TRBV4-1 to TRBJ2-3; 8 bases map to TRBD2. Germline CDR1 and CDR2: MGHRA and YSYEKL. V lost 0 bases to trimming and J lost 1 base; unmatched junction nucleotides: 6. There are 17 residues in the CDR3. DNA for the CDR3: TGCGCCAGCAGCCAAGATCCTAGCGGGTTTGGCACAGATACGCAGTATTTT. The encoded protein is CASSQDPSGFGTDTQYF.

This clonotype was found a few times. V is TRBV21-1 and J is TRBJ1-5. TRBV21-1 represents a pseudogene. The CDR3 sequence is 21 residues long. For the CDR3, the DNA is TGTGCCAGCAGCAAAGTAATTCTTCCAGCAACTAGCCCGGTTAGCAATCAGCCCCAGCATTTT. Translation gives CASSKVILPATSPVSNQPQHF.

V gene TRBV6-6 combines with J gene TRBJ1-5, with a weak D call TRBD1 (6 bases). Trimming stripped 11 bases from V and 0 bases from J, with 17 bases between. This CDR3 has 15 residues. Per germline, CDR1 MNHNY and CDR2 SVGAGI (reference sequence). CDR3 sequence (DNA): TGTGCCTGTAACCAGGGGATTTATAGCAATCAGCCCCAGCATTTT. Encoded protein: CACNQGIYSNQPQHF.

This sequence joins TRBV6-2 or TRBV6-3 and TRBJ1-6; D is perhaps TRBD1 (6 bases). This CDR3 comprises 15 residues. CDR1 is MNHEY, CDR2 SVGEGT, per germline. V lost 6 bases to trimming and J lost 2 bases, with 11 bases between them. The CDR3 DNA reads TGTGCCAGCAGACCCGGACAGACCTATAATTCACCCCTCCACTTT. It encodes CASRPGQTYNSPLHF.

This clonotype was found a few times. This chain connects TRBV20-1 to TRBJ2-2, with D possibly matching TRBD2 (6 bases). Germline V gene sequence: CDR1 DFQATT, CDR2 SNEGSKA (reference sequence). V lost 0 bases to trimming and J lost 0 bases, with 14 bases between them. The CDR3 is 17 residues long. CDR3 residues: CSARDLFSGANTGELFF. The CDR3 DNA reads as TGCAGTGCTAGAGATCTTTTTTCGGGAGCGAACACCGGGGAGCTGTTTTTT.

The gene calls are TRBV6-2 or TRBV6-3 and TRBJ2-3; no clear D gene. Germline V gives CDR1 MNHEY, CDR2 SVGEGT. Trimming stripped 0 bases from V and 5 bases from J, with 6 bases between. CDR3 length: 13 residues. This CDR3 is CASSYSGIDTQYF. The DNA of the CDR3 is TGTGCCAGCAGTTACTCCGGAATAGATACGCAGTATTTT.

The chain employs TRBV2 and TRBJ2-7; TRBD1 matches 10 bases. J gave up 3 bases and V 10 bases, and 3 bases lay outside the gene matches. Germline V gene sequence: CDR1 SNHLY, CDR2 FYNNEI. The CDR3 contains 12 residues. In nucleotides, the CDR3 is TGTGCCACGGGACAGGGGTACTACGAGCAGTACTTC. Protein sequence: CATGQGYYEQYF.

The chain links TRBV7-6 to TRBJ2-3; tentative D call: TRBD1 (7 bases). This CDR3 is 18 amino acids long. Trimming took off 5 bases at V and 0 bases at J, with 21 bases between the two ends. CDR1 and CDR2 (germline): SGHVS, FNYEAQ. CDR3 in DNA: TGTGCCAGCAGCCGGCCGGCGGGCAGGGGGGCGAGCACAGATACGCAGTATTTT. Translation gives CASSRPAGRGASTDTQYF.